This TCR beta chain was retrieved from a study of blood T cell repertoires in COVID-19. In the study overall: The origin of the acute and convalescent COVID-19 samples was the United States, Italy and Spain.

Sequenced by immunoSEQ multiplex PCR; TCRdb stores in-frame clones only, minus some. This table has some 260,000 clones, approximately 90% appearing once. This clone was picked up one time. The CDR3 runs 15 residues. Germline V gene lookup returns CDR1 SGHKS and CDR2 YYEKEE (reference sequence). Deletions cut 2 bases from V and 0 bases from J, with 10 bases between. Which cohort a participant joined came from the clinical history participants gave. Sequenced material: PBMCs or T cells enriched from blood (not recorded which). This receptor was taken from a woman under 40 with acute COVID-19. This chain links TRBV5-5 with TRBJ2-3, with no clear D. The CDR3 loop is CASSFRPTSTDTQYF. The CDR3 nucleotides read TGTGCCAGCAGCTTTCGGCCGACTAGCACAGATACGCAGTATTTT. The full variable domain, completed using reference TRBV5-5 and TRBJ2-3, is DAGVTQSPTHLIKTRGQQVTLRCSPISGHKSVSWYQQVLGQGPQFIFQYYEKEERGRGNFPDRFSARQFPNYSSELNVNALLLGDSALYLCASSFRPTSTDTQYFGPGTRLTVL.